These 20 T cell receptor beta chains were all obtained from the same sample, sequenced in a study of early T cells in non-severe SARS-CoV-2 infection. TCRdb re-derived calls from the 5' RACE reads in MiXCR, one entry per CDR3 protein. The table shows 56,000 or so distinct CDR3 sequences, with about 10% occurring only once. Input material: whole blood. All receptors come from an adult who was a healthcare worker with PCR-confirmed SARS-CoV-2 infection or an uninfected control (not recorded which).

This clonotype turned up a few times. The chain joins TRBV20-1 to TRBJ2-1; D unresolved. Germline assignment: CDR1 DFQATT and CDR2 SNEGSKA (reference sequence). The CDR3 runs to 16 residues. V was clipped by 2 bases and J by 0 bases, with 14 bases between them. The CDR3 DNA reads TGCAGTGCTAGAAGACTGCCCTCCTTCTCCTACAATGAGCAGTTCTTC. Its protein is CSARRLPSFSYNEQFF.

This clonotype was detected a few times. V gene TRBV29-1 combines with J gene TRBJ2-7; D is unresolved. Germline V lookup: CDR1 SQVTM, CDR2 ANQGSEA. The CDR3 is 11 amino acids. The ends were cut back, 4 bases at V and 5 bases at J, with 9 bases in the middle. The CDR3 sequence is CSVGVDHEQYF. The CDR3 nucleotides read TGCAGCGTTGGGGTGGACCACGAGCAGTACTTC.

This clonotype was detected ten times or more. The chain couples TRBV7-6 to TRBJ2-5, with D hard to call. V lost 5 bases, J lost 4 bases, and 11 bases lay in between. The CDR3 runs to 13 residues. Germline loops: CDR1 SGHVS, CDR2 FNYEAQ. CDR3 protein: CASSPRPGETQYF. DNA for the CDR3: TGTGCCAGCAGCCCGCGCCCCGGAGAGACCCAGTACTTC.

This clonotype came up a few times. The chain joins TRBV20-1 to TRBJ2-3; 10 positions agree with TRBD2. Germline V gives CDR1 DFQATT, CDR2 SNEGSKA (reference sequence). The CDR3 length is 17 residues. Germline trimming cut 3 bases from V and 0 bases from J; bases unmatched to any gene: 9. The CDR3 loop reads CSARIPGLAMSTDTQYF. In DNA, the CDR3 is TGCAGTGCTAGGATACCGGGACTAGCGATGAGCACAGATACGCAGTATTTT.

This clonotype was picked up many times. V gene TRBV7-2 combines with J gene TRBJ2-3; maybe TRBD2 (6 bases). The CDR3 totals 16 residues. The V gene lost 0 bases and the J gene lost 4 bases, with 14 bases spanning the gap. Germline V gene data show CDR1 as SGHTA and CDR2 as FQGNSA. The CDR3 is CASSLAKFAGSDTQYF. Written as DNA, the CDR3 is TGTGCCAGCAGCTTAGCTAAATTCGCGGGATCAGATACGCAGTATTTT.

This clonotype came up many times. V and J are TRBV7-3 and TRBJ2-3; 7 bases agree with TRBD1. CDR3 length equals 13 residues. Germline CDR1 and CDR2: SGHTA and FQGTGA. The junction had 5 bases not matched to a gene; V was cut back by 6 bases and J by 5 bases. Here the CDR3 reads CASSNQGEDTQYF. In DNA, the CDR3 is TGTGCCAGCAGTAATCAGGGGGAAGATACGCAGTATTTT.

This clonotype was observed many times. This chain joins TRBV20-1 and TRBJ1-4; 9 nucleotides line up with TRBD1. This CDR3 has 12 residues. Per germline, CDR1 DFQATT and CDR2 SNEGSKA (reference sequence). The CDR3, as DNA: TGCAGCGGGACAGGGACTAATGAAAAACTGTTTTTT. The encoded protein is CSGTGTNEKLFF.

The CDR3 bases are TGTGCCAGCAGTTACGGAAAGTATGGCTACACCTTC. Translated, it gives CASSYGKYGYTF. V is TRBV6-6 and J is TRBJ1-2; D is ambiguous. Trimming removed 2 bases at V and 5 bases at J, with 6 bases between. CDR3 length: 12 residues. Germline CDR1 reads MNHNY; CDR2 reads SVGAGI (reference sequence).

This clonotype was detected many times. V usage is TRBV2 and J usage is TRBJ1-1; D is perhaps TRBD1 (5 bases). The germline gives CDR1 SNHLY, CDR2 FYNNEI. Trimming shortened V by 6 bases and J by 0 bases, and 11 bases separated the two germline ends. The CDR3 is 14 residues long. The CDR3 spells CASRYRFMNTEAFF. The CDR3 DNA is TGTGCCAGCAGGTACAGGTTTATGAACACTGAAGCTTTCTTT.

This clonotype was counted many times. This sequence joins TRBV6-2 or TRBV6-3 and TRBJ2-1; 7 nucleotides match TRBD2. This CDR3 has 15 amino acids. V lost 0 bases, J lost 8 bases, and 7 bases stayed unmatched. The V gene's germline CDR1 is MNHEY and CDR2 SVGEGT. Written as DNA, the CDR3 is TGTGCCAGCAGTTACTCTAGCGGGCGCTCTCATGAGCAGTTCTTC. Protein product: CASSYSSGRSHEQFF.

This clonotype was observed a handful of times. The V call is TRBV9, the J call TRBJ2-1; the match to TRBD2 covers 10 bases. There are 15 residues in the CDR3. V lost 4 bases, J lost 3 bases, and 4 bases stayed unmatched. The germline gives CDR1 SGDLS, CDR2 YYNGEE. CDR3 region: CASSLTSGFYNEQFF. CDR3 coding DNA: TGTGCCAGCAGCTTGACTAGCGGGTTCTACAATGAGCAGTTCTTC.

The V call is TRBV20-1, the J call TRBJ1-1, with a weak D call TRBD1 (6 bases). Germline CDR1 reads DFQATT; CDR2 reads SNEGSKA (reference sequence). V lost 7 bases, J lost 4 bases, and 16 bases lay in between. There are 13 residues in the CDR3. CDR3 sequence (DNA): TGCAGTGTTCAGACTACAGGGACCACTGAAGCTTTCTTT. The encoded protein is CSVQTTGTTEAFF.

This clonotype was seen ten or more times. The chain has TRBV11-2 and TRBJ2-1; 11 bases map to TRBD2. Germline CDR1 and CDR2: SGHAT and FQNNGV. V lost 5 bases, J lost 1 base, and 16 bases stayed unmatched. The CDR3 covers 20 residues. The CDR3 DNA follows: TGTGCCAGCAGCCGAGGGGGGTATAGCGGGAGGGCCGTGTCCTACAATGAGCAGTTCTTC. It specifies CASSRGGYSGRAVSYNEQFF.

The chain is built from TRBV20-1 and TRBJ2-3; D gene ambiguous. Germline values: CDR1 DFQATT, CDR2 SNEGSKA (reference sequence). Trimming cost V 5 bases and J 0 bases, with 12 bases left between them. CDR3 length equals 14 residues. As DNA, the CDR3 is TGCAGTGCTTTCCCGGGCTCTAGCACAGATACGCAGTATTTT. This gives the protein CSAFPGSSTDTQYF.

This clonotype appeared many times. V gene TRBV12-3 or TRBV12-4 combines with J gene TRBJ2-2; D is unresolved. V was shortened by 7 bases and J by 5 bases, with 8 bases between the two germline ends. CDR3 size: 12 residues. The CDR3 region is CASTRWTGELFF. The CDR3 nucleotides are TGTGCCAGCACCCGGTGGACCGGGGAGCTGTTTTTT.

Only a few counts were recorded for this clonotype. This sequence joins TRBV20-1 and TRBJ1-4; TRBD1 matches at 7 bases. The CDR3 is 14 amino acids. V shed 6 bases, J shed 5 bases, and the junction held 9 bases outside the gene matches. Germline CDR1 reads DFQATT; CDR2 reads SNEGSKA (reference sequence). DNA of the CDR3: TGCAGTGCCGTAGCCGAGACAGGGAATGAAAAACTGTTTTTT. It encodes CSAVAETGNEKLFF.

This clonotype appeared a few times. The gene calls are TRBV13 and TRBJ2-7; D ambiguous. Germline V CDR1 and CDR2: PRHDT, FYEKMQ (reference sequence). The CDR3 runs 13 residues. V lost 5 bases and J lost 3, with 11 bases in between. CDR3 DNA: TGTGCCAGCAGCCTTCCGGACCGCTACGAGCAGTACTTC. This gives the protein CASSLPDRYEQYF.

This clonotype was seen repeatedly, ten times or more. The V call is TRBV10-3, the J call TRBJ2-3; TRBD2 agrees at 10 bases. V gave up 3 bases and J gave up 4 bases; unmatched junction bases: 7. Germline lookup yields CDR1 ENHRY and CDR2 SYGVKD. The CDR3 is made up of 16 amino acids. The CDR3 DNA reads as TGTGCCATCAGTGATGGGACTAGCGATTCCTCAGATACGCAGTATTTT. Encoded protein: CAISDGTSDSSDTQYF.

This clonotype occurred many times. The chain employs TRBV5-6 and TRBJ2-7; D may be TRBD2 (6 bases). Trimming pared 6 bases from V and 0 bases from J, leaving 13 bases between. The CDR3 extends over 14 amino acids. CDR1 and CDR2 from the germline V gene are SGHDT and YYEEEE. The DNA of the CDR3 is TGTGCCAGCATACACGGGAGTAGCTCCTACGAGCAGTACTTC. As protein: CASIHGSSSYEQYF.

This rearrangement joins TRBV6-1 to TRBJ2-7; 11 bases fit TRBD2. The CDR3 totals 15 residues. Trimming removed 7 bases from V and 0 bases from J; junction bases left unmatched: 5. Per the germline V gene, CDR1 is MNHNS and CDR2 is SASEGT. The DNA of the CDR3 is TGTGCCAGCACCGTTACTAGCGGGAGCTCCTACGAGCAGTACTTC. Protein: CASTVTSGSSYEQYF.